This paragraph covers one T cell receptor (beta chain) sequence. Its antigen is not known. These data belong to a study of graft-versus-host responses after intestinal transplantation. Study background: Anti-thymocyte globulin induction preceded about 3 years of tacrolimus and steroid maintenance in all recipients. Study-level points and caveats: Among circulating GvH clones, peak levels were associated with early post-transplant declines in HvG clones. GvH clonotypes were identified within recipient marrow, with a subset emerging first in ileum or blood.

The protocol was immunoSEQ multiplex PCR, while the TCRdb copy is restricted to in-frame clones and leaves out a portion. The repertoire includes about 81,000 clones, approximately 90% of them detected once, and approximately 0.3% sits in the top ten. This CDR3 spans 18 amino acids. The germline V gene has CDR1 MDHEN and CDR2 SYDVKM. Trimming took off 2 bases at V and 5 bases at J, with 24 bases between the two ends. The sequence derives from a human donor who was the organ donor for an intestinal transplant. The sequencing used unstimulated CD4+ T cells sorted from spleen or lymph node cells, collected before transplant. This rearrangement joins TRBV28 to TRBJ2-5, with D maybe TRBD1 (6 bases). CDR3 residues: CASSLPMGNARGLETQYF. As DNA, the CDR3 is TGTGCCAGCAGTTTACCTATGGGAAACGCAAGGGGGTTGGAGACCCAGTACTTC.